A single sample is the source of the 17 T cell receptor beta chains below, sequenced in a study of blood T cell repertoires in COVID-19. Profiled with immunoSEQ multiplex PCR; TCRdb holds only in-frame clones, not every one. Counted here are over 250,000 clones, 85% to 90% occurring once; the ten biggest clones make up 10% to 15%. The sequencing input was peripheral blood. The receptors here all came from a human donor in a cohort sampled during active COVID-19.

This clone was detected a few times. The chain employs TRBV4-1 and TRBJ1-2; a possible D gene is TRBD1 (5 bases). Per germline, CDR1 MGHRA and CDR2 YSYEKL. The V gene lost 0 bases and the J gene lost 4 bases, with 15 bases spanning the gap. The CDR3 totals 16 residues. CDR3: CASSQEGAKGTYGYTF. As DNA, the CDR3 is TGCGCCAGCAGCCAAGAAGGGGCCAAGGGAACCTATGGCTACACCTTC.

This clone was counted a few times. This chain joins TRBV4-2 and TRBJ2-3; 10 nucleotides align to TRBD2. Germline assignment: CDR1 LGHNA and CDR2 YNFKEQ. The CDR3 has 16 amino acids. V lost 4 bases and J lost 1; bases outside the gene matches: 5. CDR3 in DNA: TGTGCCAGCAGCCGATCCGGGACTAGCGGCACAGATACGCAGTATTTT. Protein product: CASSRSGTSGTDTQYF.

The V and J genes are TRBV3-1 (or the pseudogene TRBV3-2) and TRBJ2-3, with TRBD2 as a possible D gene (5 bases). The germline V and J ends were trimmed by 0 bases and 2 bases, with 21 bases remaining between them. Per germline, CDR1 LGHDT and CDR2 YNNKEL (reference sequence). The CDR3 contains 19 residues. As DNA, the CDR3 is TGTGCCAGCAGCCAAGAGGGGAGTTGGAGAGGAATGGTCACAGATACGCAGTATTTT. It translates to CASSQEGSWRGMVTDTQYF.

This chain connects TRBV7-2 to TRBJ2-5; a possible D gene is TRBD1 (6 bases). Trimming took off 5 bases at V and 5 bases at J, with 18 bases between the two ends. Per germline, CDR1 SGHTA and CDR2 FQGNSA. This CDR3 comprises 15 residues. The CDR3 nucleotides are TGTGCCAGCAGCCTCAGGGTCGGGCAGGGGGAGACCCAGTACTTC. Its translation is CASSLRVGQGETQYF.

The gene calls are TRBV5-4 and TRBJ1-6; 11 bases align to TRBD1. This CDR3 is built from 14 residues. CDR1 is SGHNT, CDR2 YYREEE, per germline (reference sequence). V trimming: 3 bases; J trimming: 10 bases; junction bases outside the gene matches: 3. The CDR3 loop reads CASSSGQGDSPLHF. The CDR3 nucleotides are TGTGCCAGCAGCTCGGGACAGGGGGACTCACCCCTCCACTTT.

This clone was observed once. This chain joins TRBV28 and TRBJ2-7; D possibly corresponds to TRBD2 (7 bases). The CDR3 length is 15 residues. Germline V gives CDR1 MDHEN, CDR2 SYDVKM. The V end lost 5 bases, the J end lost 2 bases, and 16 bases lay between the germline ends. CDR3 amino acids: CASSPQVGGAYEQYF. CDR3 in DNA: TGTGCCAGCAGTCCGCAGGTAGGGGGGGCCTACGAGCAGTACTTC.

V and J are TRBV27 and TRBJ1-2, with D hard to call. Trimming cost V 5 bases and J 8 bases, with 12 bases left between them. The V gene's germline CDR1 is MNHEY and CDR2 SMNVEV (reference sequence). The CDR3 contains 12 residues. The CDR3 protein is CASSPAGRGYTF. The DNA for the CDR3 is TGTGCCAGCAGTCCCGCGGGCAGAGGCTACACCTTC.

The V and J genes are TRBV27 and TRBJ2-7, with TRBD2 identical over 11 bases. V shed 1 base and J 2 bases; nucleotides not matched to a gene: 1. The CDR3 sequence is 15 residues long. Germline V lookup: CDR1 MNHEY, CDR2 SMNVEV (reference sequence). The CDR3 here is CASSLYSGRAYEQYF. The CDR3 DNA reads TGTGCCAGCAGTTTATATAGCGGGAGGGCCTACGAGCAGTACTTC.

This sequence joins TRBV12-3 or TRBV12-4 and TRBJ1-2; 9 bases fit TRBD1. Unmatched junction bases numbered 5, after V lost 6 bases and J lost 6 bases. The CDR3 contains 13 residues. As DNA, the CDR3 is TGTGCCAGCAGCCACAGGGGGCGCGATGGCTACACCTTC. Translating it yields CASSHRGRDGYTF.

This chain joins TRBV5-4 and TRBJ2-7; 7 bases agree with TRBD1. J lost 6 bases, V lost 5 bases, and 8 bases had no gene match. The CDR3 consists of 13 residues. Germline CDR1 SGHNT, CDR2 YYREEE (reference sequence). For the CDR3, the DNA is TGTGCCAGCAGAAAGACAGGGATTAGCGAGCAGTACTTC. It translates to CASRKTGISEQYF. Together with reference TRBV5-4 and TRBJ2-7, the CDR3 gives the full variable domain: ETGVTQSPTHLIKTRGQQVTLRCSSQSGHNTVSWYQQALGQGPQFIFQYYREEENGRGNFPPRFSGLQFPNYSSELNVNALELDDSALYLCASRKTGISEQYFGPGTRLTVT.

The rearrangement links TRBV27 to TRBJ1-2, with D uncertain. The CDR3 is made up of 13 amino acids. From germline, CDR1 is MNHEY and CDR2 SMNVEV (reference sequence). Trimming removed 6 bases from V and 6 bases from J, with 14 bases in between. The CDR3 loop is CASRKVGGDGYTF. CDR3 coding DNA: TGTGCCAGCAGGAAGGTGGGAGGAGATGGCTACACCTTC.

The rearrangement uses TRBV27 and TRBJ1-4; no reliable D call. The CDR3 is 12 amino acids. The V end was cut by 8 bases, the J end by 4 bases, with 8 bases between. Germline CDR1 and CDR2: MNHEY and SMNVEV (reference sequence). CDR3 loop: CASGGLNEKLFF. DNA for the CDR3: TGTGCCAGCGGCGGACTTAATGAAAAACTGTTTTTT.

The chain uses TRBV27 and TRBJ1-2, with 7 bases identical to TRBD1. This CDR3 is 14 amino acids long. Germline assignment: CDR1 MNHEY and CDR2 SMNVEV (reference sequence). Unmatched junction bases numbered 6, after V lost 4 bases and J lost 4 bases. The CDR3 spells CASSYGKGAYGYTF. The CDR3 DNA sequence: TGTGCCAGCAGTTATGGGAAGGGGGCCTATGGCTACACCTTC.

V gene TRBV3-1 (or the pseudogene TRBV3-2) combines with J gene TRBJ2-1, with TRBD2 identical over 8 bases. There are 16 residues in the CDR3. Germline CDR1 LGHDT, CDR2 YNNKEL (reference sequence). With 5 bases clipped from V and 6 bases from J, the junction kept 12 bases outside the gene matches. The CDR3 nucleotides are TGTGCCAGCAGCGAACGACTAGCGCAAAGGGGCAATGAGCAGTTCTTC. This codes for CASSERLAQRGNEQFF.

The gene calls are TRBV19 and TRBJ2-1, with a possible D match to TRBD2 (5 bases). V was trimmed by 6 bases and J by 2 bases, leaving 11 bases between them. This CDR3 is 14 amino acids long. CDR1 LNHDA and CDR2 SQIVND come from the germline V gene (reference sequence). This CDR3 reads CASSQLVTYNEQFF. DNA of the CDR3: TGTGCCAGTAGCCAACTAGTTACCTACAATGAGCAGTTCTTC.

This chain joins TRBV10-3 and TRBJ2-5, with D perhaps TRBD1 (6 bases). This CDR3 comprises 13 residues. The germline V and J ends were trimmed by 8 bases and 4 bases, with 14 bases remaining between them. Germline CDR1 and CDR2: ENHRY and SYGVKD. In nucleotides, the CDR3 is TGTGCCATCGTGGGGGCCCCGGGAGAGACCCAGTACTTC. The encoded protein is CAIVGAPGETQYF.

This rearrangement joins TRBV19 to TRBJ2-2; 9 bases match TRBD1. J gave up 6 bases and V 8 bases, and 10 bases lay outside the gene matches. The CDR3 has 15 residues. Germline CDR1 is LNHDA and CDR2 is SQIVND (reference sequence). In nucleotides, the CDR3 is TGTGCCAGTTTACCGGGACAGGGTTGGGCCGGGGAGCTGTTTTTT. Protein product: CASLPGQGWAGELFF.